This is a list of T cell receptor beta chains from one sample in a study of T cells in Graves' hyperthyroidism and ophthalmopathy. TCRdb called the multiplex PCR reads again in MiXCR, with one record for every CDR3 protein. The table includes approximately 330,000 distinct CDR3 sequences, about 20% detected once. The sequenced sample was blood. These receptors were collected from a woman aged 45-65 years with Graves' hyperthyroidism. Both conserved end residues are part of each CDR3. The order of the fields is J gene, clone size, D gene, V gene, CDR3 DNA, CDR3 protein. The D gene is left open where the match is weak. Some rows have no size entry. The others give once, few or many, or a class for an expanded clone.

j_call: TRBJ2-3; clone_size: many; d_call: NA; v_call: TRBV6-6; cdr3_nt: TGTGCCAGCAGTTACGTAGGCCCAACCACAGATACGCAGTATTTT; cdr3_aa: CASSYVGPTTDTQYF
j_call: TRBJ2-3; clone_size: many; d_call: NA; v_call: TRBV6-1; cdr3_nt: TGTGCCAGCAGAGGAACTAGCACAGATACGCAGTATTTT; cdr3_aa: CASRGTSTDTQYF
j_call: TRBJ1-1; clone_size: many; d_call: NA; v_call: TRBV6-6; cdr3_nt: TGTGCCAGCAGTTACTCGGATTTTCGGGGGGGCCCGGTTCCCACTGAAGCTTTCTTT; cdr3_aa: CASSYSDFRGGPVPTEAFF
j_call: TRBJ1-1; clone_size: few; d_call: NA; v_call: TRBV9; cdr3_nt: TGTGCCAGCAGCGGGGGCCCGGACACTGAAGCTTTCTTT; cdr3_aa: CASSGGPDTEAFF
j_call: TRBJ2-7; clone_size: NA; d_call: NA; v_call: TRBV12-3/TRBV12-4; cdr3_nt: TGTGCCAGCTGTATAGGAACCTCCTACGAGCAGTACTTC; cdr3_aa: CASCIGTSYEQYF
j_call: TRBJ1-2; clone_size: many; d_call: NA; v_call: TRBV7-9; cdr3_nt: TGTGCCAGCAGCTTAGAGCATACTTGGGAGACCCAACTCTATGGCTACACCTTC; cdr3_aa: CASSLEHTWETQLYGYTF
j_call: TRBJ1-6; clone_size: NA; d_call: NA; v_call: TRBV19; cdr3_nt: TGTGCCAGTACCCCATACTCAAACGGAGCATTTAATTCACCCCTCCACTTT; cdr3_aa: CASTPYSNGAFNSPLHF
j_call: TRBJ1-1; clone_size: NA; d_call: TRBD1; v_call: TRBV5-1; cdr3_nt: TGCGCCAGCAGCTCAGACAGGGCCGGGGGAGCTTTCTTT; cdr3_aa: CASSSDRAGGAFF
j_call: TRBJ1-3; clone_size: NA; d_call: NA; v_call: TRBV6-1; cdr3_nt: TGTGCCAGCAGTGAACGGGACGCTGGCTCTGGAAACACCATATATTTT; cdr3_aa: CASSERDAGSGNTIYF
j_call: TRBJ1-2; clone_size: few; d_call: NA; v_call: TRBV20-1; cdr3_nt: TGCAGTGCTAGATTCGGGCAGAACTATGGCTACACCTTC; cdr3_aa: CSARFGQNYGYTF
j_call: TRBJ2-5; clone_size: NA; d_call: NA; v_call: TRBV20-1; cdr3_nt: TGCAGTGCTCCGCCCGCGGGGTCCCAAGAGACCCAGTACTTC; cdr3_aa: CSAPPAGSQETQYF
j_call: TRBJ1-2; clone_size: many; d_call: TRBD1; v_call: TRBV18; cdr3_nt: TGTGCCAGCTCACCCTCGGGACAGGGGGATTATGGCTACACCTTC; cdr3_aa: CASSPSGQGDYGYTF
j_call: TRBJ2-7; clone_size: many; d_call: NA; v_call: TRBV28; cdr3_nt: TGTGCCAGCCAGAGAACGGGACCCTACGAGCAGTACTTC; cdr3_aa: CASQRTGPYEQYF
j_call: TRBJ2-3; clone_size: NA; d_call: NA; v_call: TRBV20-1; cdr3_nt: TGCAGTGCTAACAGCATAGCGGAGAGCACAGATACGCAGTATTTT; cdr3_aa: CSANSIAESTDTQYF
j_call: TRBJ2-1; clone_size: NA; d_call: NA; v_call: TRBV13; cdr3_nt: TGTGCCAGCAGCTTAGAGACCGGCACAATTGATGAGCAGTTCTTC; cdr3_aa: CASSLETGTIDEQFF
j_call: TRBJ2-7; clone_size: few; d_call: TRBD1; v_call: TRBV30; cdr3_nt: TGTGCCTGGAGTCGAGGGACAGCACAATACGAGCAGTACTTC; cdr3_aa: CAWSRGTAQYEQYF
j_call: TRBJ2-3; clone_size: many; d_call: NA; v_call: TRBV3-1; cdr3_nt: TGTGCCAGCAGCCAAGATATGTCGGGGGCTCTAGGAGATACGCAGTATTTT; cdr3_aa: CASSQDMSGALGDTQYF
j_call: TRBJ2-5; clone_size: many; d_call: NA; v_call: TRBV28; cdr3_nt: TGTGCCAGCAGCTACCACCACGTAGAGACCCAGTACTTC; cdr3_aa: CASSYHHVETQYF
j_call: TRBJ2-3; clone_size: few; d_call: TRBD2; v_call: TRBV6-2/TRBV6-3; cdr3_nt: TGTGCCAGCAGATTGAGCGGGAGGGCTTCAGATACGCAGTATTTT; cdr3_aa: CASRLSGRASDTQYF
j_call: TRBJ2-3; clone_size: NA; d_call: NA; v_call: TRBV9; cdr3_nt: TGTGCCAGCAGCGTAGGTCCCGGGGATACGCAGTATTTT; cdr3_aa: CASSVGPGDTQYF
j_call: TRBJ2-6; clone_size: few; d_call: NA; v_call: TRBV6-1; cdr3_nt: TGTGCCATACCGACAGTCCTGGACTCTGGGGCCAACGTCCTGACTTTC; cdr3_aa: CAIPTVLDSGANVLTF
j_call: TRBJ2-7; clone_size: many; d_call: NA; v_call: TRBV27; cdr3_nt: TGTGCCAGCAGTACGGGGAAGGGGGCCTACGAGCAGTACTTC; cdr3_aa: CASSTGKGAYEQYF
j_call: TRBJ2-4; clone_size: NA; d_call: NA; v_call: TRBV7-9; cdr3_nt: TGTGCCAGCAGCGAAGAACGGGAGTTAAGAATTCAGTACTTC; cdr3_aa: CASSEERELRIQYF
j_call: TRBJ2-1; clone_size: NA; d_call: NA; v_call: TRBV14; cdr3_nt: TGTGCCAGCAGCCAAGGGGTCTGGGCTGAGCAGTTCTTC; cdr3_aa: CASSQGVWAEQFF
j_call: TRBJ1-2; clone_size: many; d_call: TRBD1; v_call: TRBV28; cdr3_nt: TGTGCCAGCAGTTCGACAGGGGTCTATGGCTACACCTTC; cdr3_aa: CASSSTGVYGYTF